What follows are 28 T cell receptor beta chains derived from one specimen sequenced in a study of response to subunit inactivated influenza vaccine (dated by TCRdb to the late 2010s). The protocol used for the library was RT-PCR. TCRdb names Illumina HiSeq 2500 as the instrument used. In TCRdb, the public reads were trimmed at Q25 with fastp and aligned with MiXCR, with productive beta chains retained. Here each entry gathers all rows of one CDR3 protein and keeps the most common genes and DNA. The sample table contains about 240,000 distinct CDR3 sequences; only one count was recorded for less than 15% of them. Of the sample, 7.5% to 10% is held by the ten largest clones. The sequencing here drew on non-naive T cells sorted from PBMCs, taken less than 15 days before vaccination. Explained via the paper, the cell subset or site label denotes: memory T cell fraction. The source is a man aged 45-65 years who received an inactivated influenza vaccine. Donor details come from another sample of the same person, matched by shared clones.

This clonotype was detected a few times. The chain uses TRBV7-3 and TRBJ2-1; tentatively, D is TRBD2 (5 bases). Trimming took off 4 bases at V and 3 bases at J, with 13 bases between the two ends. This CDR3 region has 15 residues. The germline gives CDR1 SGHTA, CDR2 FQGTGA. The CDR3 DNA reads TGTGCCAGCAGCTCAGGACTCTCTCGCTACAATGAGCAGTTCTTC. Translated: CASSSGLSRYNEQFF.

This clonotype has more than one count but fewer than ten. J is TRBJ1-5 and V is TRBV12-3 or TRBV12-4; the D gene is possibly TRBD1 (6 bases). The CDR3 is 16 residues long. Trimming shortened V by 8 bases and J by 1 base, and 18 bases separated the two germline ends. Here the CDR3 DNA reads TGTGCCAGCTCATGGGGGCAGGGTAAAAGCAATCAGCCCCAGCATTTT. Translating gives CASSWGQGKSNQPQHF.

This clonotype was picked up many times. The gene calls are TRBV15 and TRBJ2-7; tentatively, D is TRBD2 (5 bases). V lost 0 bases, J lost 5 bases, and 17 bases lay in between. This CDR3 comprises 16 residues. CDR1 is LNHNV and CDR2 is YYDKDF in the germline V gene (reference sequence). The CDR3 here is CATSRDFAGGSDEQYF. CDR3 sequence (DNA): TGTGCCACCAGCAGAGATTTCGCAGGTGGGAGTGACGAGCAGTACTTC.

V is TRBV3-1 and J is TRBJ2-2; D is perhaps TRBD2 (6 bases). The V gene's germline CDR1 is LGHDT and CDR2 YNNKEL (reference sequence). CDR3 length: 16 amino acids. V shed 1 base and J shed 1 base, with 10 bases lying between them. The CDR3 here is CASSQAPGRNTGELFF. CDR3 sequence (DNA): TGTGCCAGCAGCCAAGCCCCCGGGAGGAACACCGGGGAGCTGTTTTTT.

The chain carries TRBV3-1 and TRBJ2-1, with D perhaps matching TRBD1 or TRBD2 (5 bases each). The CDR3 is made up of 16 amino acids. Germline values: CDR1 LGHDT, CDR2 YNNKEL (reference sequence). V was trimmed by 0 bases and J by 6 bases, leaving 15 bases between them. CDR3 in amino acids: CASSQEKGRWSNEQFF. DNA of the CDR3: TGTGCCAGCAGCCAAGAGAAGGGGAGATGGAGCAATGAGCAGTTCTTC.

This rearrangement joins TRBV4-2 to TRBJ2-7; 9 nucleotides match TRBD2. Germline V lookup: CDR1 LGHNA, CDR2 YNFKEQ. CDR3 length: 15 amino acids. The trim removed 4 bases at V and 3 bases at J, leaving 7 bases unmatched. CDR3 sequence: CASSRTATSGYEQYF. The CDR3 bases are TGTGCCAGCAGCCGGACAGCGACTAGCGGCTACGAGCAGTACTTC.

This clonotype was detected ten times or more. V is TRBV28 and J is TRBJ2-7; 8 positions match TRBD1. Germline CDR1 is MDHEN and CDR2 is SYDVKM. The junction had 6 bases not matched to a gene; V was cut back by 6 bases and J by 5 bases. This CDR3 is built from 13 residues. This CDR3 reads CASSWDRRDEQYF. CDR3 in DNA: TGTGCCAGCAGCTGGGACAGGAGAGACGAGCAGTACTTC.

The sample holds many counts of this clonotype. This chain uses TRBV20-1 with TRBJ2-2; D remains ambiguous. This CDR3 comprises 14 residues. Per the germline V gene, CDR1 is DFQATT and CDR2 is SNEGSKA (reference sequence). V dropped 1 base and J dropped 1 base, with 7 bases sitting between them. The CDR3 region is CSARVLGNTGELFF. DNA for the CDR3: TGCAGTGCTAGAGTATTGGGGAACACCGGGGAGCTGTTTTTT.

This clonotype was picked up many times. The chain is built from TRBV20-1 and TRBJ2-7; 10 bases map to TRBD2. The V gene end was trimmed by 1 base and the J gene end by 5 bases; junction bases not matched to a gene: 14. The CDR3 sequence is 17 residues long. Germline V gives CDR1 DFQATT, CDR2 SNEGSKA (reference sequence). The CDR3 loop is CSARAPDRASGGNEQYF. DNA for the CDR3: TGCAGTGCTAGAGCCCCGGACCGGGCTAGCGGGGGTAACGAGCAGTACTTC.

This sequence joins TRBV2 and TRBJ2-7; 9 nucleotides match TRBD2. With V trimmed by 2 bases and J by 5 bases, 7 bases remained unmatched. The CDR3 has 15 amino acids. CDR1 is SNHLY, CDR2 FYNNEI, per germline. CDR3 bases: TGTGCCAGCAGTGAAATCGGTCTAGCGGGGAACGAGCAGTACTTC. It codes for CASSEIGLAGNEQYF.

This clonotype has just a few counts. The chain combines TRBV4-3 with TRBJ2-7; 10 bases fit TRBD1. CDR3 length: 15 residues. Germline CDR1 reads LGHNA; CDR2 reads YSLEER. Trimming at V came to 0 bases and at J to 7 bases, leaving 6 bases not matched to a gene. The CDR3 spells CASSQDWTGGNEQYF. The CDR3 coding sequence is TGCGCCAGCAGCCAAGACTGGACAGGGGGTAATGAGCAGTACTTC.

The chain joins TRBV6-5 to TRBJ2-2; TRBD2 matches at 11 bases. The length of the CDR3 is 17 residues. J was trimmed by 6 bases and V by 0 bases; bases with no gene match: 6. Germline-derived CDR1 and CDR2 are MNHEY and SVGAGI. CDR3 region: CASSYSIIAGGPGELFF. CDR3 bases: TGTGCCAGCAGTTACTCGATAATAGCGGGAGGGCCCGGGGAGCTGTTTTTT.

This chain's CDR3 is CASSRLRGGRDEQFF. The CDR3 DNA follows: TGTGCCAGCAGCCGACTACGGGGGGGCAGGGATGAGCAGTTCTTC. V and J are TRBV5-6 and TRBJ2-1; 8 positions match TRBD2. The CDR3 sequence is 15 residues long. V was pared by 4 bases and J by 8 bases, with 11 bases of the junction left unmatched. Germline CDR1 reads SGHDT; CDR2 reads YYEEEE. The variable domain in full, completed from reference TRBV5-6 and TRBJ2-1, reads DAGVTQSPTHLIKTRGQQVTLRCSPKSGHDTVSWYQQALGQGPQFIFQYYEEEERQRGNFPDRFSGHQFPNYSSELNVNALLLGDSALYLCASSRLRGGRDEQFFGPGTRLTVL.

This clonotype was seen a handful of times. This chain joins TRBV10-3 and TRBJ2-5; tentatively, D is TRBD1 or TRBD2 (7 bases each). Germline CDR1 and CDR2: ENHRY and SYGVKD. The CDR3 is 15 residues long. The ends were cut back, 10 bases at V and 1 base at J, with 19 bases in the middle. This chain's CDR3 is CATGRGDSLQETQYF. The CDR3 DNA reads as TGTGCCACGGGCCGGGGGGACAGCCTCCAAGAGACCCAGTACTTC.

V gene TRBV12-3 or TRBV12-4 combines with J gene TRBJ2-7, with D perhaps assigned TRBD1 or TRBD2 (5 bases each). CDR3 length: 12 amino acids. V lost 5 bases, J lost 4 bases, and 9 bases lay in between. The DNA for the CDR3 is TGTGCCAGCAGTGAGGGGCGATACGAGCAGTACTTC. Its translation: CASSEGRYEQYF.

Only a few counts were recorded for this clonotype. The rearrangement uses TRBV5-1 and TRBJ2-1, with no clear D. Between the trimmed V and J ends, which lost 4 bases and 0 bases, there was a span of 14 bases. This CDR3 has 16 amino acids. The germline gives CDR1 SGHRS, CDR2 YFSETQ. CDR3 protein: CASSTRPPNSYNEQFF. The CDR3 DNA follows: TGCGCCAGCAGCACCCGCCCCCCAAACTCCTACAATGAGCAGTTCTTC.

The gene calls are TRBV12-3 or TRBV12-4 and TRBJ2-3; D gene uncertain. Trimming took off 6 bases at V and 5 bases at J, with 12 bases between the two ends. The CDR3 totals 13 residues. CDR3 in DNA: TGTGCCAGCAGATCAAGGAATTTAGATACGCAGTATTTT. Translating gives CASRSRNLDTQYF.

The chain uses TRBV12-3 or TRBV12-4 and TRBJ1-1; a possible D gene is TRBD1 (5 bases). V lost 1 base, J lost 5 bases, and 14 bases lay in between. CDR3 length: 15 residues. CDR3 nucleotide sequence: TGTGCCAGCAGTTTAGACAACCCGGGGCTTACTGAAGCTTTCTTT. This codes for CASSLDNPGLTEAFF.

The gene calls are TRBV4-1 and TRBJ2-2, with TRBD1 identical over 7 bases. V dropped 0 bases and J dropped 7; count of bases not matched to a gene: 17. The CDR3 length is 19 residues. Germline values: CDR1 MGHRA, CDR2 YSYEKL. CDR3 bases: TGCGCCAGCAGCCAAGATCCTCTCAGGGGGTATAGTGTAGTCGGGGAGCTGTTTTTT. Protein: CASSQDPLRGYSVVGELFF.

This clonotype was found many times. This chain joins TRBV20-1 and TRBJ2-7; 10 bases line up with TRBD1. The CDR3 spans 15 residues. V was pared by 1 base and J by 3 bases, with 6 bases of the junction left unmatched. Germline assignment: CDR1 DFQATT and CDR2 SNEGSKA (reference sequence). The CDR3 loop is CSARARTGGFYEQYF. The DNA for the CDR3 is TGCAGTGCTAGAGCACGGACAGGGGGTTTCTACGAGCAGTACTTC.

This rearrangement joins TRBV5-5 to TRBJ2-5; D assignment may be TRBD1 or TRBD2 (5 bases each). Looked up from germline, CDR1 is SGHKS and CDR2 is YYEKEE (reference sequence). This CDR3 region has 17 residues. Trimming left V 4 bases short and J 1 base short, with 20 bases between. CDR3: CASSLQPGRRIQETQYF. Here the CDR3 DNA reads TGTGCCAGCAGCCTCCAACCGGGACGGAGGATCCAAGAGACCCAGTACTTC.

The gene calls are TRBV27 and TRBJ2-3; 7 nucleotides match TRBD1. V trimming: 4 bases; J trimming: 0 bases; junction bases outside the gene matches: 16. The length of the CDR3 is 19 residues. Germline CDR1 and CDR2: MNHEY and SMNVEV (reference sequence). In DNA, the CDR3 is TGTGCCAGCAGTTACATCACCCCCACAGGGGACCCTAGCACAGATACGCAGTATTTT. As protein: CASSYITPTGDPSTDTQYF.

This clonotype came up many times. The chain links TRBV6-2 or TRBV6-3 to TRBJ2-5; 11 bases fit TRBD2. V was pared by 5 bases and J by 2 bases, with 7 bases of the junction left unmatched. This CDR3 region has 16 residues. Looked up from germline, CDR1 is MNHEY and CDR2 is SVGEGT. For the CDR3, the DNA is TGTGCCAGCAGTACCCGTCGACTAGCGGGACAAGAGACCCAGTACTTC. It is translated as CASSTRRLAGQETQYF.

This sequence joins TRBV5-1 and TRBJ2-2, with 8 bases identical to TRBD2. This CDR3 is 15 amino acids long. V lost 0 bases to trimming and J lost 7 bases; unmatched junction nucleotides: 5. CDR1 is SGHRS and CDR2 is YFSETQ in the germline V gene. CDR3 residues: CASSLERGRSGELFF. CDR3 DNA: TGCGCCAGCAGCTTGGAGCGGGGGCGAAGCGGGGAGCTGTTTTTT. Filled out from reference TRBV5-1 and TRBJ2-2, the complete variable domain reads KAGVTQTPRYLIKTRGQQVTLSCSPISGHRSVSWYQQTPGQGLQFLFEYFSETQRNKGNFPGRFSGRQFSNSRSEMNVSTLELGDSALYLCASSLERGRSGELFFGEGSRLTVL.

This clonotype was observed many times. The rearrangement uses TRBV7-8 and TRBJ2-2; D remains ambiguous. This CDR3 is 11 amino acids long. Per the germline V gene, CDR1 is SGHVS and CDR2 is FQNEAQ. The V and J ends lost 7 bases and 7 bases respectively, with 7 bases between them. CDR3 residues: CASTRIGELFF. CDR3 DNA: TGTGCCAGCACCAGGATCGGGGAGCTGTTTTTT.

This clonotype occurred a few times. This rearrangement joins TRBV7-2 to TRBJ2-2; tentative D call: TRBD2 (6 bases). The length of the CDR3 is 15 residues. Trimming removed 4 bases from V and 3 bases from J, with 12 bases in between. CDR1 SGHTA and CDR2 FQGNSA come from the germline V gene. CDR3 DNA: TGTGCCAGCAGCTCCGGGAGTACATACACCGGGGAGCTGTTTTTT. Protein product: CASSSGSTYTGELFF. The variable domain in full, with the rest retrieved from reference TRBV7-2 and TRBJ2-2, is GAGVSQSPSNKVTEKGKDVELRCDPISGHTALYWYRQSLGQGLEFLIYFQGNSAPDKSGLPSDRFSAERTGGSVSTLTIQRTQQEDSAVYLCASSSGSTYTGELFFGEGSRLTVL.

The chain employs TRBV7-2 and TRBJ2-1; 12 bases map to TRBD2. Germline CDR1 reads SGHTA; CDR2 reads FQGNSA. The CDR3 sequence is 17 residues long. The junction had 7 bases not matched to a gene; V was cut back by 1 base and J by 6 bases. CDR3 in amino acids: CASSLGLAGVFANEQFF. The DNA of the CDR3 is TGTGCCAGCAGCTTAGGACTAGCGGGAGTGTTTGCCAATGAGCAGTTCTTC.

There are a few counts of this clonotype. The chain links TRBV29-1 to TRBJ1-2; the match to TRBD1 covers 7 bases. Per the germline V gene, CDR1 is SQVTM and CDR2 is ANQGSEA. CDR3 length equals 12 residues. With V trimmed by 7 bases and J by 8 bases, 10 bases remained unmatched. This CDR3 reads CSGGSTGWGYTF. CDR3 nucleotide sequence: TGCAGCGGTGGGTCGACAGGGTGGGGCTACACCTTC.